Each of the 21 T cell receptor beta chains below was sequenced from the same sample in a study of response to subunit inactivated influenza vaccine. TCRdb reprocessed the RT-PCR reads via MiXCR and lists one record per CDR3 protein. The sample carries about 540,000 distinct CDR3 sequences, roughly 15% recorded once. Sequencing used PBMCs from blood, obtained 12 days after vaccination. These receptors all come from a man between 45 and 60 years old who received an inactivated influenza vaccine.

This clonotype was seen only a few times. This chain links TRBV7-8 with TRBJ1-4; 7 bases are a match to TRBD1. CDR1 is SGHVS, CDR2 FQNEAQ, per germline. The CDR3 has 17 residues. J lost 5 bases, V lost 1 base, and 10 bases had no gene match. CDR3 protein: CASSLVLWDSRNEKLFF. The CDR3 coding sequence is TGTGCCAGCAGCTTAGTCTTATGGGACAGCAGAAATGAAAAACTGTTTTTT.

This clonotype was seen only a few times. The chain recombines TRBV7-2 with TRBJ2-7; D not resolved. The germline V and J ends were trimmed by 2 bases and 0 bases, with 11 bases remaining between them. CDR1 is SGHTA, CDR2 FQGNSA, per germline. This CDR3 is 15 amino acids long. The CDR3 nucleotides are TGTGCCAGCAGCTTATCGGCAGGATCCTCCTACGAGCAGTACTTC. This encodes CASSLSAGSSYEQYF.

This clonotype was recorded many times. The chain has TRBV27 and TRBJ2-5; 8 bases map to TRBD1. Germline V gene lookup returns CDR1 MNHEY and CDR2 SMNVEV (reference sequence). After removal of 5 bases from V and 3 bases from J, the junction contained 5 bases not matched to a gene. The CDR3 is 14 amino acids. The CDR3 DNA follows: TGTGCCAGCAGTCAGGGGGCTTTGGAAGAGACCCAGTACTTC. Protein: CASSQGALEETQYF.

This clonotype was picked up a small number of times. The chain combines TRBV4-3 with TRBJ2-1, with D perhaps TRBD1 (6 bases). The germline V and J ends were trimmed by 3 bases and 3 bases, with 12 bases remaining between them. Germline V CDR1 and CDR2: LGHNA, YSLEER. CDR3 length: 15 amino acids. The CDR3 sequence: CASSQDPDSYNEQFF. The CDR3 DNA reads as TGCGCCAGCAGCCAGGACCCGGACAGCTACAATGAGCAGTTCTTC.

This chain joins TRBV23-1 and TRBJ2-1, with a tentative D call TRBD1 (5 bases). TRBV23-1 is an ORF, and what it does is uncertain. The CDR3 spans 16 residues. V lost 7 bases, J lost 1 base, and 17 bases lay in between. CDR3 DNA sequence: TGCGCCAGCACTCCGTCAAGGGGAAGGTCCTACAATGAGCAGTTCTTC. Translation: CASTPSRGRSYNEQFF.

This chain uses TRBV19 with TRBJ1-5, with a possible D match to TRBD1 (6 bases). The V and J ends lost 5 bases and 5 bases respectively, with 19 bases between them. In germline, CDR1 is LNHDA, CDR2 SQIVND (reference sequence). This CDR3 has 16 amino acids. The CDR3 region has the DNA TGTGCCAGTAGTCACCGTATCGGGACACGGGATCAGCCCCAGCATTTT. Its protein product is CASSHRIGTRDQPQHF.

CDR3 in DNA: TGTGCCAGCATCCGGGGCGGCCGGGGAAATGAGCAGTTCTTC. Its protein product is CASIRGGRGNEQFF. The chain is built from TRBV5-5 and TRBJ2-1; D may be TRBD1 or TRBD2 (5 bases each). The CDR3 loop spans 14 amino acids. Trimming left V 6 bases short and J 7 bases short, with 17 bases between. The germline V gene has CDR1 SGHKS and CDR2 YYEKEE (reference sequence).

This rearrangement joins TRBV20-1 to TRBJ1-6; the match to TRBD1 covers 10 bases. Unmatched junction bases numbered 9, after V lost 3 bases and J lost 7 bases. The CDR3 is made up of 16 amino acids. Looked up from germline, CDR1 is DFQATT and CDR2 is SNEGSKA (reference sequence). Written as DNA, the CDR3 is TGCAGTGCTAGCCCCTCCGGGACAGGGGACAATTCACCCCTCCACTTT. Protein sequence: CSASPSGTGDNSPLHF.

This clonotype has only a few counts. The CDR3 DNA reads TGCAGCGTTCAGGGTGCGAACACCGGGGAGCTGTTTTTT. Protein sequence: CSVQGANTGELFF. V usage is TRBV29-1 and J usage is TRBJ2-2, with D perhaps matching TRBD1 (5 bases). The V gene lost 5 bases and the J gene lost 0 bases, with 7 bases spanning the gap. CDR3 length equals 13 residues. From germline, CDR1 is SQVTM and CDR2 ANQGSEA.

CDR3 sequence: CASSVASVSEAFF. CDR3 bases: TGTGCCAGCAGCGTAGCATCGGTGTCTGAAGCTTTCTTT. The chain combines TRBV9 with TRBJ1-1; D is ambiguous. The CDR3 consists of 13 residues. Germline assignment: CDR1 SGDLS and CDR2 YYNGEE. V lost 0 bases to trimming and J lost 6 bases, with 9 bases between them.

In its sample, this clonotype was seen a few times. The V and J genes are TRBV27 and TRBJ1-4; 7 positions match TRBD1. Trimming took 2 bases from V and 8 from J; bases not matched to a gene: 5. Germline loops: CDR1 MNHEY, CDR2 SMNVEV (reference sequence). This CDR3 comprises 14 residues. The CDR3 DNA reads TGTGCCAGCAGTTTAAGGGGGCCAGAGGAAAAACTGTTTTTT. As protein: CASSLRGPEEKLFF.

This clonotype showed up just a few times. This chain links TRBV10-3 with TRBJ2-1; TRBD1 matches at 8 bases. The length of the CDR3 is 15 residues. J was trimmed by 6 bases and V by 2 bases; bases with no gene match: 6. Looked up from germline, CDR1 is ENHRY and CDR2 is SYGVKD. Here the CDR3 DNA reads TGTGCCATCAGTGAGACCAGGGGGCCTGTCAATGAGCAGTTCTTC. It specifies CAISETRGPVNEQFF.

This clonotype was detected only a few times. The CDR3: CASSEGQDYGYTF. CDR3 DNA sequence: TGTGCCAGCAGTGAGGGACAGGACTATGGCTACACCTTC. This sequence joins TRBV2 and TRBJ1-2; 8 nucleotides align to TRBD1. V gave up 3 bases and J gave up 3 bases; unmatched junction bases: 0. CDR1 and CDR2 (germline): SNHLY, FYNNEI. The CDR3 runs 13 residues.

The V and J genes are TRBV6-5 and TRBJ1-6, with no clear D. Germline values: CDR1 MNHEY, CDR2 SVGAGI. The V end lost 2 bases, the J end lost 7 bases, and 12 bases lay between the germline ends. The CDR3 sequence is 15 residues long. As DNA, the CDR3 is TGTGCCAGCAGTTACAGTTTGGGTAAAAATTCACCCCTCCACTTT. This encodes CASSYSLGKNSPLHF.

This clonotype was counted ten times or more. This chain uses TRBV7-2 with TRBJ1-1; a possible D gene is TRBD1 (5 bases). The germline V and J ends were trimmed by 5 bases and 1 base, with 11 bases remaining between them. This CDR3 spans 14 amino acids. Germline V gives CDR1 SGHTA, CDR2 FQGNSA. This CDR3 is CASSTTRENTEAFF. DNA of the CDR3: TGTGCCAGCAGCACAACCAGGGAGAACACTGAAGCTTTCTTT.

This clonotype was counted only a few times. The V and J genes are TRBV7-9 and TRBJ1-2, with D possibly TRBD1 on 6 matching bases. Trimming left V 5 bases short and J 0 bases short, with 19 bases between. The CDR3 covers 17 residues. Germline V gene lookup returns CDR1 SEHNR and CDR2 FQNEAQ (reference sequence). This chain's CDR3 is CASSHSGAPSANYGYTF. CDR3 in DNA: TGTGCCAGCAGCCACTCGGGGGCCCCCTCAGCTAACTATGGCTACACCTTC.

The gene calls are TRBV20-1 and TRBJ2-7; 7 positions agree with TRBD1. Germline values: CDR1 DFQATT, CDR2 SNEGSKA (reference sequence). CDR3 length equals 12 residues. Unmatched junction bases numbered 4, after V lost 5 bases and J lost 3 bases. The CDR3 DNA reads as TGCAGTGCTGATAACAGGGGCTACGAGCAGTACTTC. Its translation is CSADNRGYEQYF.

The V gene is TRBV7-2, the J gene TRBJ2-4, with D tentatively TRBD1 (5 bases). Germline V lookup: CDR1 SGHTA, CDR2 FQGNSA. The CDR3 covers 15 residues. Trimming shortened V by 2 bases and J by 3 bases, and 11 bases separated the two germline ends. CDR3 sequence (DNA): TGTGCCAGCAGCTTAATAGGGGCCTTCAAAAACATTCAGTACTTC. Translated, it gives CASSLIGAFKNIQYF.

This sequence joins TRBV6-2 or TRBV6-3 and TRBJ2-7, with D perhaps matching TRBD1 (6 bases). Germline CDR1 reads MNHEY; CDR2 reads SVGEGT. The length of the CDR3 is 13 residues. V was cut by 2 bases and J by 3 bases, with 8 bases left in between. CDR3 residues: CASSYGGIYEQYF. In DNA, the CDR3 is TGTGCCAGCAGTTACGGGGGCATCTACGAGCAGTACTTC.

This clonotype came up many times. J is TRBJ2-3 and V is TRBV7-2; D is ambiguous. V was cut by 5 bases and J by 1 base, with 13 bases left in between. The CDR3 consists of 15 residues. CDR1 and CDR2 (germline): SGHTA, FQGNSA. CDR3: CASSQSRLRTDTQYF. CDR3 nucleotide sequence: TGTGCCAGCAGCCAAAGTAGGCTTCGCACAGATACGCAGTATTTT.

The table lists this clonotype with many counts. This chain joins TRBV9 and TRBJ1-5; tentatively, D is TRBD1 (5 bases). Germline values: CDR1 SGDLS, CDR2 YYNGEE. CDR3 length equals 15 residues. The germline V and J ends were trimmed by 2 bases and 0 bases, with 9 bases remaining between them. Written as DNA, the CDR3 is TGTGCCAGCAGCGTCGACAGCAATAGCAATCAGCCCCAGCATTTT. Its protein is CASSVDSNSNQPQHF.